The rows below give T cell receptor beta chains drawn from one sample of a study of T cell changes during pregnancy in multiple sclerosis. The protocol was immunoSEQ multiplex PCR, while the TCRdb copy is restricted to in-frame clones and leaves out a portion. The sample carries over 40,000 clones, approximately 90% recorded once. The sample in question was CD4+ T cells from peripheral blood mononuclear cells, obtained in the second trimester of pregnancy. All receptors come from a female donor with multiple sclerosis, enrolled in a pregnancy study. The CDR3 runs from the conserved cysteine through the conserved F or W. Each record gives: clone size, V gene, CDR3 length, D gene, J gene, CDR3 DNA, CDR3 protein. D genes are given only for firm matches. Only some rows state a clone size, as once, few, many or a class for expanded clones.

clone_size: NA; v_call: TRBV5-1; cdr3_length: 14; d_call: NA; j_call: TRBJ2-7; cdr3_nt: TGCGCCAGCAGCTTGGGGCAGAACACCTACGAGCAGTACTTC; cdr3_aa: CASSLGQNTYEQYF
clone_size: NA; v_call: TRBV2; cdr3_length: 13; d_call: NA; j_call: TRBJ1-4; cdr3_nt: TGTGCCAGCCGGAGGGACACTAATGAAAAACTGTTTTTT; cdr3_aa: CASRRDTNEKLFF
clone_size: NA; v_call: TRBV4-2; cdr3_length: 14; d_call: TRBD1; j_call: TRBJ1-1; cdr3_nt: TGTGCCAGCAGCCAATTACGACAGGGCACTGAAGCTTTCTTT; cdr3_aa: CASSQLRQGTEAFF
clone_size: NA; v_call: TRBV15; cdr3_length: 14; d_call: TRBD1; j_call: TRBJ1-2; cdr3_nt: TGTGCCACCAGCACGGGGACAGTTTTCGATGGCTACACCTTC; cdr3_aa: CATSTGTVFDGYTF
clone_size: NA; v_call: TRBV19; cdr3_length: 15; d_call: NA; j_call: TRBJ2-1; cdr3_nt: TGTGCCAGTAGTATAGGGGTAGCTGCTGGGAATGAGCAGTTCTTC; cdr3_aa: CASSIGVAAGNEQFF
clone_size: NA; v_call: TRBV19; cdr3_length: 16; d_call: TRBD2; j_call: TRBJ2-5; cdr3_nt: TGTGCCAGTAGCACTCTTCTGGCGGGAGGGGCAGAGACCCAGTACTTC; cdr3_aa: CASSTLLAGGAETQYF
clone_size: NA; v_call: TRBV7-2; cdr3_length: 14; d_call: NA; j_call: TRBJ1-1; cdr3_nt: TGTGCCAGCAGTTTTAGTGGACAGAGCACTGAAGCTTTCTTT; cdr3_aa: CASSFSGQSTEAFF
clone_size: NA; v_call: TRBV5-1; cdr3_length: 14; d_call: NA; j_call: TRBJ2-7; cdr3_nt: TGCGCCAGCAGCTTGGGACTAGAGGTCCCCGAGCAGTACTTC; cdr3_aa: CASSLGLEVPEQYF
clone_size: NA; v_call: TRBV4-3; cdr3_length: 16; d_call: TRBD2; j_call: TRBJ2-1; cdr3_nt: TGCGCCAGCAGCCTAGGACTAGCGGGAGACTACAATGAGCAGTTCTTC; cdr3_aa: CASSLGLAGDYNEQFF
clone_size: NA; v_call: TRBV18; cdr3_length: 14; d_call: NA; j_call: TRBJ1-3; cdr3_nt: TGTGCCAGCTCACTCGGGTCCTCTGGAAACACCATATATTTT; cdr3_aa: CASSLGSSGNTIYF
clone_size: NA; v_call: TRBV14; cdr3_length: 17; d_call: NA; j_call: TRBJ1-1; cdr3_nt: TGTGCCAGCAGCCAAGATAGGTGGGGGGGCTGGGACACTGAAGCTTTCTTT; cdr3_aa: CASSQDRWGGWDTEAFF
clone_size: NA; v_call: TRBV28; cdr3_length: 14; d_call: NA; j_call: TRBJ1-1; cdr3_nt: TGTGCCAGCAGCAGTCCCACGTTGAACACTGAAGCTTTCTTT; cdr3_aa: CASSSPTLNTEAFF
clone_size: NA; v_call: TRBV7-8; cdr3_length: 15; d_call: NA; j_call: TRBJ1-5; cdr3_nt: TGTGCCAGCAGCCCACGATGGCGGGACAATCAGCCCCAGCATTTT; cdr3_aa: CASSPRWRDNQPQHF
clone_size: NA; v_call: TRBV11-3; cdr3_length: 15; d_call: TRBD2; j_call: TRBJ2-7; cdr3_nt: TGTGCCAGCAGCAGGGGACTAGCGGGAGGCTACGAGCAGTACTTC; cdr3_aa: CASSRGLAGGYEQYF
clone_size: once; v_call: TRBV28; cdr3_length: 16; d_call: TRBD1; j_call: TRBJ2-1; cdr3_nt: TGTGCCAGCATCACAGACCGGGACAGTCGCTACAATGAGCAGTTCTTC; cdr3_aa: CASITDRDSRYNEQFF
clone_size: NA; v_call: TRBV7-6; cdr3_length: 15; d_call: TRBD1; j_call: TRBJ1-1; cdr3_nt: TGTGCCAGCAGCTTAGCGCTCGGACAGGGCACTGAAGCTTTCTTT; cdr3_aa: CASSLALGQGTEAFF
clone_size: NA; v_call: TRBV10-1; cdr3_length: 13; d_call: NA; j_call: TRBJ2-2; cdr3_nt: TGCGCCAGCCATTCTCAGGAAGCCGGGGAGCTGTTTTTT; cdr3_aa: CASHSQEAGELFF
clone_size: NA; v_call: TRBV28; cdr3_length: 15; d_call: TRBD1; j_call: TRBJ1-1; cdr3_nt: TGTGCCAGCAGTTCCCGGGACAGGCCATACACTGAAGCTTTCTTT; cdr3_aa: CASSSRDRPYTEAFF
clone_size: NA; v_call: TRBV6-5; cdr3_length: 12; d_call: TRBD1; j_call: TRBJ1-2; cdr3_nt: TGTGCCAGCAGTTACTCAGGGGGCGGCTACACCTTC; cdr3_aa: CASSYSGGGYTF
clone_size: NA; v_call: TRBV4-3; cdr3_length: 17; d_call: TRBD2; j_call: TRBJ2-2; cdr3_nt: TGCGCCAGCAGCCAATTTGCGGGAGCCTCGAACACCGGGGAGCTGTTTTTT; cdr3_aa: CASSQFAGASNTGELFF
clone_size: NA; v_call: TRBV29-1; cdr3_length: 12; d_call: TRBD2; j_call: TRBJ2-7; cdr3_nt: TGCAGCGCGGGGACTAGATCTTACGAGCAGTACTTC; cdr3_aa: CSAGTRSYEQYF
clone_size: NA; v_call: TRBV6-6; cdr3_length: 16; d_call: NA; j_call: TRBJ1-3; cdr3_nt: TGTGCCAGCAGTTACTCCCCCAGGGCGTCCGGAAACACCATATATTTT; cdr3_aa: CASSYSPRASGNTIYF
clone_size: NA; v_call: TRBV27; cdr3_length: 15; d_call: NA; j_call: TRBJ2-1; cdr3_nt: TGTGCCAGCATTCAAAAAAGCGGCCCTTACAATGAGCAGTTCTTC; cdr3_aa: CASIQKSGPYNEQFF
clone_size: NA; v_call: TRBV7-8; cdr3_length: 14; d_call: NA; j_call: TRBJ1-5; cdr3_nt: TGTGCCAGCAGCTTAGGGGGAGGCGATCAGCCCCAGCATTTT; cdr3_aa: CASSLGGGDQPQHF
clone_size: NA; v_call: TRBV6-1; cdr3_length: 13; d_call: TRBD1; j_call: TRBJ2-7; cdr3_nt: TGTGCCAGCTCCGGGACAGGCTCCTACGAGCAGTACTTC; cdr3_aa: CASSGTGSYEQYF
clone_size: NA; v_call: TRBV5-1; cdr3_length: 14; d_call: TRBD1; j_call: TRBJ2-2; cdr3_nt: TGCGCCAGCAGCTACGACAGGGGGCAAAGGGAGCTGTTTTTT; cdr3_aa: CASSYDRGQRELFF
clone_size: once; v_call: TRBV19; cdr3_length: 13; d_call: NA; j_call: TRBJ2-3; cdr3_nt: TGTGCCAGTAGCCCCACCCTAGGTCGAGGAGTGTATTTT; cdr3_aa: CASSPTLGRGVYF
clone_size: NA; v_call: TRBV5-1; cdr3_length: 17; d_call: NA; j_call: TRBJ1-1; cdr3_nt: TGCGCCAGCAGCTTGGCCCTCGGAGGGGTAAGGGGCACTGAAGCTTTCTTT; cdr3_aa: CASSLALGGVRGTEAFF
clone_size: NA; v_call: TRBV11-1; cdr3_length: 14; d_call: NA; j_call: TRBJ2-1; cdr3_nt: TGTGCCACCTTGGGGGGTGATCACCACAATGAGCAGTTCTTC; cdr3_aa: CATLGGDHHNEQFF
clone_size: NA; v_call: TRBV7-9; cdr3_length: 19; d_call: TRBD1; j_call: TRBJ1-1; cdr3_nt: TGTGCCAGCAGCTTATATCCCCCTTGGGGGACAGGGCTCCTCACTGAAGCTTTCTTT; cdr3_aa: CASSLYPPWGTGLLTEAFF
clone_size: NA; v_call: TRBV5-1; cdr3_length: 12; d_call: NA; j_call: TRBJ2-7; cdr3_nt: TGCGCCAGCAGCCCAGGACTCTACGAGCAGTACTTC; cdr3_aa: CASSPGLYEQYF
clone_size: NA; v_call: TRBV7-6; cdr3_length: 14; d_call: NA; j_call: TRBJ1-2; cdr3_nt: TGTGCCAGCAGCTTCGGGGGGCAGAACTATGGCTACACCTTC; cdr3_aa: CASSFGGQNYGYTF
clone_size: NA; v_call: TRBV4-2; cdr3_length: 17; d_call: TRBD1; j_call: TRBJ2-4; cdr3_nt: TGTGCCAGCAGCCAAGAGCCCTCAGGGGGCTTAGGAAACATTCAGTACTTC; cdr3_aa: CASSQEPSGGLGNIQYF
clone_size: NA; v_call: TRBV5-8; cdr3_length: 16; d_call: TRBD2; j_call: TRBJ2-2; cdr3_nt: TGTGCCAGCAGCTCTGCAAGACTAGCCCCTCCCGGGGAGCTGTTTTTT; cdr3_aa: CASSSARLAPPGELFF
clone_size: few; v_call: TRBV7-2; cdr3_length: 16; d_call: TRBD2; j_call: TRBJ2-1; cdr3_nt: TGTGCCAGCAGCTTCCTCCCCGGGACTAGGGTGAATGAGCAGTTCTTC; cdr3_aa: CASSFLPGTRVNEQFF
clone_size: NA; v_call: TRBV7-3; cdr3_length: 13; d_call: NA; j_call: TRBJ2-2; cdr3_nt: TGTGCCAGCAGCTTAACGAGGGACGGGGAGCTGTTTTTT; cdr3_aa: CASSLTRDGELFF
clone_size: NA; v_call: TRBV20-1; cdr3_length: 11; d_call: NA; j_call: TRBJ1-1; cdr3_nt: TGCAGTGCTAGAGAGAGCACTGAAGCTTTCTTT; cdr3_aa: CSARESTEAFF
clone_size: NA; v_call: TRBV6-6; cdr3_length: 14; d_call: TRBD1; j_call: TRBJ2-7; cdr3_nt: TGTGCCAGCAGCAAAGGGACAGTTGACTACGAGCAGTACTTC; cdr3_aa: CASSKGTVDYEQYF
clone_size: NA; v_call: TRBV7-8; cdr3_length: 17; d_call: TRBD2; j_call: TRBJ2-2; cdr3_nt: TGTGCCAGCAGCTTAGGTCTAGCGGGGCGGCGAGCCGGGGAGCTGTTTTTT; cdr3_aa: CASSLGLAGRRAGELFF
clone_size: once; v_call: TRBV28; cdr3_length: 13; d_call: NA; j_call: TRBJ2-5; cdr3_nt: TGTGCCAGCAGTCTGGGGGCTAAAGAGACCCAGTACTTC; cdr3_aa: CASSLGAKETQYF
clone_size: NA; v_call: TRBV5-1; cdr3_length: 16; d_call: TRBD1; j_call: TRBJ2-1; cdr3_nt: TGCGCCAGCAGCCCGGGAAGGACAGGGACTGATAATGAGCAGTTCTTC; cdr3_aa: CASSPGRTGTDNEQFF
clone_size: NA; v_call: TRBV29-1; cdr3_length: 13; d_call: TRBD1; j_call: TRBJ2-7; cdr3_nt: TGCAGCGTGTCACAGGGGGCCCCCTACGAGCAGTACTTC; cdr3_aa: CSVSQGAPYEQYF